These T cell receptor beta chains were read from a single sample in a study of long-term antiretroviral therapy in people with HIV. Produced via immunoSEQ multiplex PCR; TCRdb's table is partial and in-frame only. In the table there are over 20,000 clones, nearly 90% of which are singletons. The specimen was unsorted PBMCs, collected 0.6 years after starting antiretroviral therapy. Every receptor here comes from a man aged 60-69 years with HIV. The CDR3 runs from the conserved cysteine through the conserved F or W. The D gene is left open where the match is weak. Rows may omit the clone size; those that give it use once, few, many or a size class.

J gene	V gene	clone size	D gene	CDR3 DNA	CDR3 protein
TRBJ2-3	TRBV19	-	-	TGTGCCAGTGCCGGAGGCTTTGGTGCAGATACGCAGTATTTT	CASAGGFGADTQYF
TRBJ1-2	TRBV13	-	-	TGTGCCAGCAGCGCAAAGGTGGGGTATGGCTACACCTTC	CASSAKVGYGYTF
TRBJ1-1	TRBV28	-	-	TGTGCCAGCCGAGTGGTCCCCGGGGCGCTGGGAGCTTTCTTT	CASRVVPGALGAFF
TRBJ2-3	TRBV29-1	-	TRBD2	TGCAGCGTGACGGGACTAGCGGGTCCCACAGATACGCAGTATTTT	CSVTGLAGPTDTQYF
TRBJ2-5	TRBV6-5	-	-	TGTGCCAGCAGTTTTCAAGGACGGTGGCAAGAGACCCAGTACTTC	CASSFQGRWQETQYF
TRBJ1-1	TRBV28	-	TRBD1	TGTGCCAGCAGGAACCCGGGACAGGGGAACACTGAAGCTTTCTTT	CASRNPGQGNTEAFF
TRBJ1-2	TRBV25-1	-	TRBD1	TGTGCCAGCAGTGCATATCCGGGACAGGGATCCTATGGCTACACCTTC	CASSAYPGQGSYGYTF
TRBJ2-1	TRBV14	-	TRBD2	TGTGCCAGCAGCCATTTCCTAGCGGGGACGGTCTACAATGAGCAGTTCTTC	CASSHFLAGTVYNEQFF
TRBJ2-4	TRBV12-1	-	-	TGTGCCAGCAGCTTTGACGGACAGGTAAACATTCAGTACTTC	CASSFDGQVNIQYF
TRBJ1-3	TRBV5-4	-	TRBD1	TGTGCCAGCAGTCCTGACAGGGGGCTGTACACCATATATTTT	CASSPDRGLYTIYF
TRBJ1-1	TRBV18	-	TRBD1	TGTGCCAGCTCACCTTTCCCCTTAATGACAGGGGGCCTCACTGAAGCTTTCTTT	CASSPFPLMTGGLTEAFF
TRBJ1-5	TRBV30	-	-	TGTGCCTGGAGTGAAGGGTTCAATCAGCCCCAGCATTTT	CAWSEGFNQPQHF
TRBJ2-7	TRBV11-2	-	TRBD1	TGTGCCAGCAGCTCTTATCCGGGACAGTCCTACGAGCAGTACTTC	CASSSYPGQSYEQYF
TRBJ2-2	TRBV5-5	-	TRBD2	TGTGCCAGCAGCTTGGGCTTATCTAGCGGGGACACCGGGGAGCTGTTTTTT	CASSLGLSSGDTGELFF
TRBJ1-2	TRBV7-9	-	-	TGTGCCAGCAGCACGGGGGGTGGCTACACCTTC	CASSTGGGYTF
TRBJ2-2	TRBV10-1	-	-	TGCGCCAGCAGTGTGGGCAGCACCGGGGAGCTGTTTTTT	CASSVGSTGELFF
TRBJ2-7	TRBV29-1	-	-	TGCAGCGTGGTAAGCAACTCCTACGAGCAGTACTTC	CSVVSNSYEQYF
TRBJ1-6	TRBV27	-	-	TGTGCCAGCTTAGGCGATTATAATTCACCCCTCCACTTT	CASLGDYNSPLHF
TRBJ2-3	TRBV18	-	-	TGTGCCAGCTCGACGTTCCCAACCAAGACCACAGATACGCAGTATTTT	CASSTFPTKTTDTQYF
TRBJ2-1	TRBV5-1	once	-	TGCGCCAGCAGCTTGGTCGCCCCCCGGAACAATGAGCAGTTCTTC	CASSLVAPRNNEQFF
TRBJ1-1	TRBV7-9	-	-	TGTGCCAGCAGCGAGCCTAGGACTGAAGCTTTCTTT	CASSEPRTEAFF
TRBJ2-5	TRBV7-9	-	-	TGTGCCAGCAGCTTAGCGGCAGGGGCCTTTGAGACCCAGTACTTC	CASSLAAGAFETQYF
TRBJ2-2	TRBV11-3	-	TRBD2	TGTGCCAGCAGCTTAGGGACGGGGAGGGGCCAGAACACCGGGGAGCTGTTTTTT	CASSLGTGRGQNTGELFF
TRBJ1-5	TRBV28	-	-	TGTGCCAGCAGTTTGACTGTGGCCTTAGATCAGCCCCAGCATTTT	CASSLTVALDQPQHF
TRBJ2-7	TRBV5-1	-	TRBD1	TGCGCCAGCAGCTTGGTTCAGGGGGCCTACGAGCAGTACTTC	CASSLVQGAYEQYF
TRBJ1-2	TRBV23-1	-	-	TGCGCCAGCAGTCAATCGGTTCCGGGCAGGCCTATCAGGAAGAACTATGGCTACACCTTC	CASSQSVPGRPIRKNYGYTF
TRBJ2-3	TRBV30	few	TRBD1	TGTGCCTGGAGCGGCGGGACAGGGAGCACAGATACGCAGTATTTT	CAWSGGTGSTDTQYF
TRBJ2-5	TRBV19	-	TRBD2	TGTGCCAGTAAGCGACTAGCGGGGACCCAAGAGACCCAGTACTTC	CASKRLAGTQETQYF
TRBJ2-5	TRBV10-3	-	-	TGTGCCATCAGTGAGTCGTGGGAGACCCAGTACTTC	CAISESWETQYF
TRBJ2-3	TRBV6-5	-	TRBD2	TGTGCCAGCAGTTCTCCCGGGCGGGAGAATACAGATACGCAGTATTTT	CASSSPGRENTDTQYF
TRBJ1-5	TRBV7-2	-	-	TGTGCCAGCAGCTTCCACCGTCAGCCCCAGCATTTT	CASSFHRQPQHF
TRBJ2-2	TRBV9	-	-	TGTGCCAGCAGCAGTCGGACATTCCCGGGCACCGGGGAGCTGTTTTTT	CASSSRTFPGTGELFF
TRBJ2-6	TRBV5-5	-	-	TGTGCCAGCAGCATAGGGACCAAAGGTTACAAAAGTCGGGCCAACGTCCTGACTTTC	CASSIGTKGYKSRANVLTF
TRBJ2-1	TRBV7-9	few	-	TGTGCCAGCAGCTTAAGGATGGGGCCCGATGAGCAGTTCTTC	CASSLRMGPDEQFF
TRBJ1-2	TRBV2	-	TRBD1	TGTGCCAGCATAGAGGACAGGGTGCCCCAAGCTAACTATGGCTACACCTTC	CASIEDRVPQANYGYTF
TRBJ2-1	TRBV7-8	-	-	TGTGCCAGCACACTACTGGGTCGGGACAATGAGCAGTTCTTC	CASTLLGRDNEQFF
TRBJ2-4	TRBV5-6	-	-	TGTGCCAGCAGCTTGGCGAGGCGCGTTCAGTACTTC	CASSLARRVQYF
TRBJ2-3	TRBV7-2	-	-	TGTGCCAGCAGCTCACGACTGAGCACAGATACGCAGTATTTT	CASSSRLSTDTQYF
TRBJ1-2	TRBV18	-	-	TGTGCCAGCTCACCACAACCCGGGGGGCCCTATGGCTACACCTTC	CASSPQPGGPYGYTF
TRBJ1-2	TRBV4-3	once	-	TGCGCCAGCAGCCAAGGGGGGGCAGGGAAGTCGGGTGGCTACACCTTC	CASSQGGAGKSGGYTF
TRBJ1-1	TRBV19	-	-	TGTGCCAGTAGTAGGGACAACCGCGCTGAAGCTTTCTTT	CASSRDNRAEAFF
TRBJ2-2	TRBV10-3	-	TRBD2	TGTGCCATCAGCGGAATAGCGGGGGGGCGTCGGGGCGGGGAGCTGTTTTTT	CAISGIAGGRRGGELFF
TRBJ1-3	TRBV5-1	-	-	TGCGCCAGCAGCGAGCAGGGGAGTCTAGCTGGAAACACCATATATTTT	CASSEQGSLAGNTIYF